This TCR beta chain is from a study of T cells in Graves' hyperthyroidism and ophthalmopathy. This clonotype was seen a few times. RNA transcripts were the template for amplifying TCR beta CDR3 regions. HTBI primers were the set used in a first-round RT-PCR of the TCR CDR3. One entry per CDR3 protein, called by TCRdb with MiXCR from the multiplex PCR reads. The table lists about 690,000 distinct CDR3 sequences, roughly a sixth of them singletons, with roughly 15% in the top ten. The CDR3 runs to 16 residues. Germline loops: CDR1 KGHDR, CDR2 SFDVKD. V was clipped by 5 bases and J by 4 bases; unmatched bases: 9. Participants, patients aged 18 to 65, had newly diagnosed hyperthyroidism with a duration under 2 months.

This clonotype was obtained from a man between 45 and 60 years old with Graves' hyperthyroidism. The rearrangement links TRBV24-1 to TRBJ2-1; TRBD1 agrees at 8 bases. Sequenced: blood. The CDR3 sequence: CATSALTGANYNEQFF. CDR3 DNA: TGTGCCACCAGTGCATTGACAGGGGCCAATTACAATGAGCAGTTCTTC.